The present entry profiles one T cell receptor (beta chain) with its context. Its antigen is not known. The V and J ends lost 0 bases and 2 bases, in that order; junction bases with no gene match: 3. Germline V gives CDR1 KGHSH, CDR2 LQKENI. The CDR3 consists of 16 residues. The sample originates from a study of siplizumab effects on memory and regulatory T cells. Study-level findings and limits: To unstimulated subsets, only a minor fraction of alloreactive clones could be mapped. The study found that siplizumab significantly reduced alloreactive sequences traceable to unstimulated CD4+ memory cells. Naive T cells appeared more varied than memory cells and looked like key alloresponse contributors.

TCRdb's copy holds only in-frame clones and misses some; the assay was immunoSEQ multiplex PCR. Altogether about 100,000 clones are present, around 94% being singletons, with the ten largest covering approximately 0.66%. The receptor comes from a human donor in good health. The chain is built from TRBV18 and TRBJ2-2, with 7 bases lining up with TRBD1. Sequences were obtained from Tregs sorted from blood. CDR3 nucleotides: TGTGCCAGCTCACCACCGAGACAGGGTAACACCGGGGAGCTGTTTTTT. Protein: CASSPPRQGNTGELFF.